Shown below are 4 T cell receptor beta chains from a single sample sequenced in a study of cytomegalovirus exposure and HLA in healthy donors. The PCR employed 60 Vbeta primers together with 13 Jbeta primers. Sequenced by immunoSEQ multiplex PCR; TCRdb stores in-frame clones only, minus some. The sample consists of 150,000 to 200,000 clones, around 80% of them appearing once. The specimen was PBMCs. All receptors come from a man aged 18 to 30 in good health and CMV-seropositive.

The chain employs TRBV7-2 and TRBJ2-2; D ambiguous. V lost 5 bases, J lost 6 bases, and 13 bases lay in between. Germline V gene data show CDR1 as SGHTA and CDR2 as FQGNSA. CDR3 length equals 14 residues. CDR3 in DNA: TGTGCCAGCAGCCTCGGCCGCGGCGCCGGGGAGCTGTTTTTT. This encodes CASSLGRGAGELFF.

V usage is TRBV19 and J usage is TRBJ2-3, with unresolved D. V shed 6 bases and J shed 4 bases, with 8 bases lying between them. The germline gives CDR1 LNHDA, CDR2 SQIVND (reference sequence). CDR3 size: 12 residues. CDR3 region: CASSSYSDTQYF. The CDR3, as DNA: TGTGCCAGTAGCTCTTACTCAGATACGCAGTATTTT.

This chain links TRBV7-2 with TRBJ2-3; 7 bases fit TRBD2. The CDR3 sequence is 15 residues long. Per germline, CDR1 SGHTA and CDR2 FQGNSA. Germline trimming cut 4 bases from V and 1 base from J; bases unmatched to any gene: 5. CDR3 sequence reads: CASSSSGDRTDTQYF. DNA of the CDR3: TGTGCCAGCAGCTCTAGCGGCGACCGCACAGATACGCAGTATTTT. Complete variable domain (other parts from reference TRBV7-2 and TRBJ2-3): GAGVSQSPSNKVTEKGKDVELRCDPISGHTALYWYRQSLGQGLEFLIYFQGNSAPDKSGLPSDRFSAERTGGSVSTLTIQRTQQEDSAVYLCASSSSGDRTDTQYFGPGTRLTVL.

A single count supports this clone. The chain has TRBV10-1 and TRBJ2-3; possible D gene TRBD1, 6 bases. Between the trimmed V and J ends, which lost 2 bases and 1 base, there was a span of 13 bases. This CDR3 is built from 16 residues. The germline gives CDR1 WNHNN, CDR2 SYGVQD (reference sequence). The DNA for the CDR3 is TGCGCCAGCAGTGAGACGACAGGATCGGGCACAGATACGCAGTATTTT. Protein product: CASSETTGSGTDTQYF.